The source of this T cell receptor beta chain is a study of T cell responses to AZD1222 COVID-19 vaccine. Sequencing was performed with immunoSEQ multiplex PCR; in TCRdb, only in-frame clones are kept and a portion is missing. This sample has under 200,000 clones, with about 90% found just once. Broader study findings: Repertoires were sampled only after the peak T cell response. Most donors were white British, females outnumbered males, and clonal diversity was possibly underestimated.

There are 18 residues in the CDR3. V was cut by 4 bases and J by 0 bases, with 19 bases left in between. Per the germline V gene, CDR1 is MGHRA and CDR2 is YSYEKL. With regard to this clone: Its antigen is unknown.

The clonotype was recovered from an adult who received the AZD1222 COVID-19 vaccine. V gene TRBV4-1 combines with J gene TRBJ1-5; possible D gene TRBD1, 5 bases. This material consisted of peripheral blood, taken 28 days after the second AZD1222 dose. The CDR3 nucleotides read TGCGCCAGCAGCCTTATCCCGGGGCCACCGTATAGCAATCAGCCCCAGCATTTT. This codes for CASSLIPGPPYSNQPQHF.